These 5 T cell receptor beta chains were sequenced from one sample in a study of T-cell memory formation after mild COVID-19. TCRdb ran MiXCR on the 5' RACE reads and lists one entry per CDR3 protein. The sample lists 250,000 to 350,000 distinct CDR3 sequences, 15% to 20% occurring once. The sample consisted of PBMCs or a T cell subset sorted from them (not recorded which). The receptors derive from a man aged 18 to 29 who had mild COVID-19 (a few samples of this study predate the infection). Cell type and time point are not known.

V gene TRBV5-5 combines with J gene TRBJ1-5; D might be TRBD1 (5 bases). In germline, CDR1 is SGHKS, CDR2 YYEKEE (reference sequence). V was pared by 4 bases and J by 4 bases, with 12 bases between. The CDR3 covers 14 residues. CDR3 DNA sequence: TGTGCCAGCAGCCTCAGGGAGGGGAATCAGCCCCAGCATTTT. This sequence encodes CASSLREGNQPQHF.

Only a few counts were recorded for this clonotype. The V gene is TRBV4-1, the J gene TRBJ1-1, with D possibly matching TRBD1 (5 bases). The germline V gene encodes CDR1 MGHRA and CDR2 YSYEKL. This CDR3 has 14 residues. Deletions cut 5 bases from V and 11 bases from J, with 21 bases between. This chain's CDR3 is CASSSTGTGLRAFF. The CDR3 nucleotides read TGCGCCAGCAGCAGTACCGGGACCGGGTTACGGGCTTTCTTT.

The genes are TRBV19 and TRBJ2-3; tentatively, D is TRBD2 (6 bases). V lost 3 bases and J 2 bases, leaving 18 bases between the germline ends. From germline, CDR1 is LNHDA and CDR2 SQIVND (reference sequence). CDR3 length: 17 amino acids. The CDR3 loop reads CASSIGSGGLITDTQYF. CDR3 bases: TGTGCCAGTAGTATCGGGTCTGGGGGACTCATCACAGATACGCAGTATTTT. The full variable domain, with the rest looked up from reference TRBV19 and TRBJ2-3, is DGGITQSPKYLFRKEGQNVTLSCEQNLNHDAMYWYRQDPGQGLRLIYYSQIVNDFQKGDIAEGYSVSREKKESFPLTVTSAQKNPTAFYLCASSIGSGGLITDTQYFGPGTRLTVL.

The chain combines TRBV7-2 with TRBJ2-3; D is possibly TRBD2 (7 bases). Germline lookup yields CDR1 SGHTA and CDR2 FQGNSA. This CDR3 comprises 15 residues. The V gene lost 2 bases and the J gene lost 5 bases, with 14 bases spanning the gap. The CDR3 sequence is CASSLTAGAKDTQYF. CDR3 nucleotide sequence: TGTGCCAGCAGCTTAACCGCGGGGGCCAAAGATACGCAGTATTTT. Variable domain in full (rest from reference TRBV7-2 and TRBJ2-3): GAGVSQSPSNKVTEKGKDVELRCDPISGHTALYWYRQSLGQGLEFLIYFQGNSAPDKSGLPSDRFSAERTGGSVSTLTIQRTQQEDSAVYLCASSLTAGAKDTQYFGPGTRLTVL.

This clonotype was recorded only once. V gene TRBV5-1 combines with J gene TRBJ1-1; 10 bases align to TRBD1. Trimming removed 7 bases from V and 8 bases from J; junction bases left unmatched: 8. Germline CDR1 and CDR2: SGHRS and YFSETQ. The CDR3 runs to 13 residues. The CDR3 is CASETGTGEEAFF. As DNA, the CDR3 is TGCGCCAGCGAGACCGGGACAGGGGAAGAAGCTTTCTTT.